This T cell receptor (beta chain) was observed in a study of OX40 agonist ivuxolimab in advanced cancers. Overall study context: Among those enrolled, mean age was 60 years (range roughly 23 to 79) and over 70% were male.

The protocol was immunoSEQ multiplex PCR, while the TCRdb copy is restricted to in-frame clones and leaves out a portion. The data contain around 70,000 clones, roughly 89% of them singletons. The material was CD4+ or CD8+ T cells sorted from blood, obtained in a trial of the OX40 agonist ivuxolimab. The TCR originated in an adult with an advanced solid tumor such as melanoma, head and neck, liver or kidney cancer.

The CDR3 DNA follows: TGTGCCAGCAGTTACGACCGGGACAGGGGTTCCTACGAGCAGTACTTC. It yields the protein CASSYDRDRGSYEQYF. The chain couples TRBV6-5 to TRBJ2-7; 10 nucleotides agree with TRBD1. After removal of 2 bases from V and 1 base from J, the junction contained 5 bases not matched to a gene. In germline, CDR1 is MNHEY, CDR2 SVGAGI. There are 16 residues in the CDR3.